This T cell receptor (beta chain) stems from a study of blood T cell repertoires in COVID-19. Study in general: Samples representing acute and convalescent COVID-19 were sourced from the United States, Italy and Spain. Nucleic acid was either cDNA or gDNA, and it came from T cells, B-cell-depleted T cells, or PBMCs.

Sequenced by immunoSEQ multiplex PCR; TCRdb stores in-frame clones only, minus some. Of roughly 140,000 clones listed, around four fifths are singletons. The CDR3 spans 15 residues. CDR1 is SGDLS, CDR2 YYNGEE, per germline. The trim removed 3 bases at V and 5 bases at J, leaving 6 bases unmatched. This sequence was found in a woman between 40 and 55 years old who had recovered from COVID-19. The source material was PBMCs or T cells enriched from blood (not recorded which). The chain employs TRBV9 and TRBJ2-2; 8 bases are shared with TRBD1. The CDR3 bases are TGTGCCAGCAGCGAACGGACAGGGAGGACCGGGGAGCTGTTTTTT. This sequence encodes CASSERTGRTGELFF.